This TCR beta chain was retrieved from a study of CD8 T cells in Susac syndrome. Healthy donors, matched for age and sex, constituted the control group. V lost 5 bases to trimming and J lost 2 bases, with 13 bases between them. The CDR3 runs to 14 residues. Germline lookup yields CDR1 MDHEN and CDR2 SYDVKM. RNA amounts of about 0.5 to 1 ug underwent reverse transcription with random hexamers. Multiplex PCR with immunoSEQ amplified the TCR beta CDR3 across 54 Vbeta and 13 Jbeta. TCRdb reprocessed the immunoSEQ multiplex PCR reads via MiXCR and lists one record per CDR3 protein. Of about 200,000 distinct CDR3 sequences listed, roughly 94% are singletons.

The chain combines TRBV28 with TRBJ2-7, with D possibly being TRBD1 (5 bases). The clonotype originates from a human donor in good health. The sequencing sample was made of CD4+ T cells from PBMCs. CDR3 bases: TGTGCCAGCAGTGCCCAACAGGAAACCTACGAGCAGTACGTC. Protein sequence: CASSAQQETYEQYV.